Listed here are 4 T cell receptor beta chains from one sample, sequenced in a study of blood T cell repertoires in COVID-19. Using immunoSEQ multiplex PCR, the repertoire was profiled, and TCRdb retains in-frame clones only, with some absent. The sample contains 100,000 to 150,000 clones, 85% to 90% of which appear only once. Sequencing was performed on peripheral blood. Source of these receptors: a man aged 45-65 years with active or convalescent COVID-19.

This clone has just one count. The V call is TRBV28, the J call TRBJ2-7; 15 bases align to TRBD2. The trim removed 6 bases at V and 2 bases at J, leaving 11 bases unmatched. The CDR3 covers 18 residues. CDR1 is MDHEN and CDR2 is SYDVKM in the germline V gene. In DNA, the CDR3 is TGTGCCAGCAGAAGACCGGGACTAGCGGGAGGAGGACCCTACGAGCAGTACTTC. It codes for CASRRPGLAGGGPYEQYF.

The V and J genes are TRBV12-3 or TRBV12-4 and TRBJ2-3; possible D gene TRBD2, 6 bases. The CDR3 sequence is 12 residues long. Between the trimmed V and J ends, which lost 3 bases and 9 bases, there was a span of 10 bases. The CDR3 region is CASSLGGNTQYF. Written as DNA, the CDR3 is TGTGCCAGCAGTTTGGGCGGGAACACGCAGTATTTT.

Only a few counts were recorded for this clone. The rearrangement links TRBV27 to TRBJ1-2; the D gene is possibly TRBD1 (6 bases). The V gene's germline CDR1 is MNHEY and CDR2 SMNVEV (reference sequence). The CDR3 is 13 residues long. V lost 2 bases, J lost 4 bases, and 8 bases lay in between. The CDR3 DNA reads as TGTGCCAGCAGTTTAGACAGGTTCTATGGCTACACCTTC. This sequence encodes CASSLDRFYGYTF.

The count of this clone is one. The chain uses TRBV2 and TRBJ1-2; possibly TRBD1 for D (5 bases). Trimming left V 4 bases short and J 5 bases short, with 17 bases between. CDR3 size: 15 residues. Germline CDR1 and CDR2: SNHLY and FYNNEI. The CDR3 is CASSVSNKGIYGYTF. CDR3 in DNA: TGTGCCAGCAGTGTTAGCAATAAGGGGATTTATGGCTACACCTTC.